The T cell receptor (beta chain) under discussion was sequenced for a study of blood T cell repertoires in COVID-19. Whole-study context: From T cells, B-cell-depleted T cells, or PBMCs came the material, which was cDNA or gDNA.

CDR3 size: 15 residues. Per germline, CDR1 SEHNR and CDR2 FQNEAQ (reference sequence). Trimming removed 2 bases from V and 5 bases from J; junction bases left unmatched: 4. Here immunoSEQ multiplex PCR was the method, and the copy in TCRdb shows in-frame clones only, minus some. The sample holds around 150,000 clones, about nine tenths seen once. Patients of the Seattle cohort, enrolled during active infection, were followed longitudinally. The rearrangement links TRBV7-9 to TRBJ2-5; 11 nucleotides align to TRBD2. The TCR originated in a human donor with COVID-19, enrolled during active disease. The donor label of this sample is uncertain. The sequencing sample was made of peripheral blood. For the CDR3, the DNA is TGTGCCAGCAGCTTAACTAGCGGGGGATTGGAGACCCAGTACTTC. Protein sequence: CASSLTSGGLETQYF.